This TCR beta chain was found in a study of blood T cell repertoires in COVID-19. Study information: Sources were T cells, B-cell-depleted T cells, or PBMCs; the material itself was cDNA or gDNA.

Data came from immunoSEQ multiplex PCR; TCRdb stores just in-frame clones and leaves some out. The sample records 250,000 to 350,000 clones, about 90% being singletons. Germline CDR1 reads MDHEN; CDR2 reads SYDVKM. The CDR3 is made up of 13 amino acids. The V gene lost 8 bases and the J gene lost 4 bases, with 14 bases spanning the gap. Sequencing used peripheral blood. The chain carries TRBV28 and TRBJ1-1; D is possibly TRBD1 (6 bases). The TCR was taken from a woman aged 45-59 years with COVID-19, enrolled during active disease. Here the CDR3 reads CASRGAVGTEAFF. As DNA, the CDR3 is TGTGCCAGCCGGGGGGCGGTGGGCACTGAAGCTTTCTTT.